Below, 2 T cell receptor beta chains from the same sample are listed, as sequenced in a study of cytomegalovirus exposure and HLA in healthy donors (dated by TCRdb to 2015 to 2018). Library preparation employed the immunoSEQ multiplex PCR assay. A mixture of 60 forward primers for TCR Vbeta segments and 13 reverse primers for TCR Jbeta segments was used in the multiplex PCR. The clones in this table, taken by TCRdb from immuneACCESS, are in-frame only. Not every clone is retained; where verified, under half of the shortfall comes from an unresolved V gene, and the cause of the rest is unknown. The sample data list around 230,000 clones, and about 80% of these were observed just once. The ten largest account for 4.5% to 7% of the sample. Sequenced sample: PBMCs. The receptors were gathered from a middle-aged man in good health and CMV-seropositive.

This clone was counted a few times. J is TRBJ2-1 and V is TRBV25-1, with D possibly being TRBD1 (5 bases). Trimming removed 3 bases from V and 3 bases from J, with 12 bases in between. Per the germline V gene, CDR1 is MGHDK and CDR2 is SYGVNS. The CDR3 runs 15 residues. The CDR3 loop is CASSDLDRNYNEQFF. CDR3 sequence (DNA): TGTGCCAGCAGTGACCTCGACAGAAACTACAATGAGCAGTTCTTC. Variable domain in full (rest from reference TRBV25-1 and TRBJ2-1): EADIYQTPRYLVIGTGKKITLECSQTMGHDKMYWYQQDPGMELHLIHYSYGVNSTEKGDLSSESTVSRIRTEHFPLTLESARPSHTSQYLCASSDLDRNYNEQFFGPGTRLTVL.

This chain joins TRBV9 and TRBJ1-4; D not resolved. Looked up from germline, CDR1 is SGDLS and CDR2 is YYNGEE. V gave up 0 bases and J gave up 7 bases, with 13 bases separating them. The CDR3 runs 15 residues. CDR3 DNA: TGTGCCAGCAGCGTAGGGGCCGGCGTTGGTGAAAAACTGTTTTTT. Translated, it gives CASSVGAGVGEKLFF.